This T cell receptor (beta chain) was captured in a study of shared clonotypes between healthy human individuals. Turning to this clone: What it binds is not known.

The CDR3 has 15 residues. Germline V gene lookup returns CDR1 MGHDK and CDR2 SYGVNS. The V gene lost 3 bases and the J gene lost 4 bases, with 14 bases spanning the gap. Each of the donors was a healthy adult who was HIV-negative and had not had a recent acute infection or vaccination. What CD8 memory combined were CD45RO+ cells and CCR7-negative CD45RA+ TemRA cells. Whole-study findings and limits: Rarefaction gave evidence that sorted-subset sequencing remained incomplete despite large depth.

Measured with immunoSEQ multiplex PCR; TCRdb has only the in-frame clones, and not every one. The table has 110,000 or so clones, about two thirds seen once. The sequence came from a woman between 25 and 40 years old in good health. Sequencing input: memory CD8+ T cells sorted from blood. The sample's subset: CD45RO+ cells pooled with CCR7-negative TemRA cells. V and J are TRBV25-1 and TRBJ2-3, with D possibly matching TRBD2 (5 bases). The CDR3 spells CASSEKIEGADTQYF. The CDR3 region has the DNA TGTGCCAGCAGTGAGAAAATAGAGGGTGCAGATACGCAGTATTTT.